This passage covers 16 T cell receptor beta chains from one sample sequenced in a study of shared clonotypes between healthy human individuals. The naive CD8 population came from CD45RO-negative cells selected for CCR7, without terminally differentiated effector memory CD45RA+ cells. The method was immunoSEQ multiplex PCR; TCRdb's version includes in-frame clones alone and lacks a portion of them. Counted here are about 550,000 clones, 95% occurring once; the ten biggest clones make up 0.11%. Sequenced sample: naive CD8+ T cells sorted from blood. The source is a woman aged 30 to 39 in good health.

The chain links TRBV28 to TRBJ2-1; D might be TRBD2 (5 bases). The germline gives CDR1 MDHEN, CDR2 SYDVKM. The ends were cut back, 7 bases at V and 4 bases at J, with 14 bases in the middle. The CDR3 spans 14 residues. The CDR3 sequence: CASTPWETYNEQFF. The CDR3 bases are TGTGCCAGCACCCCCTGGGAGACGTACAATGAGCAGTTCTTC.

The J gene is TRBJ1-3, the V gene TRBV5-1; D ambiguous. CDR1 and CDR2 (germline): SGHRS, YFSETQ. V lost 4 bases and J 1 base, leaving 18 bases between the germline ends. The CDR3 has 17 residues. This CDR3 reads CASSGPGVSKSGNTIYF. The DNA of the CDR3 is TGCGCCAGCAGCGGTCCTGGGGTTAGTAAATCTGGAAACACCATATATTTT.

This clone was observed a single time. The rearrangement links TRBV10-3 to TRBJ2-1, with D perhaps TRBD1 or TRBD2 (5 bases each). Germline values: CDR1 ENHRY, CDR2 SYGVKD. This CDR3 is 13 amino acids long. V shed 6 bases and J shed 7 bases, with 13 bases lying between them. CDR3 amino acids: CAIRGELGNEQFF. The CDR3 DNA sequence: TGTGCCATCAGGGGGGAGCTGGGGAATGAGCAGTTCTTC.

The V call is TRBV13, the J call TRBJ2-1; 12 bases map to TRBD2. Germline-derived CDR1 and CDR2 are PRHDT and FYEKMQ (reference sequence). The CDR3 totals 16 residues. V was clipped by 5 bases and J by 5 bases; unmatched bases: 7. CDR3 region: CASSMTSGSMNNEQFF. DNA for the CDR3: TGTGCCAGCAGCATGACTAGCGGGAGTATGAACAATGAGCAGTTCTTC.

The chain carries TRBV6-5 and TRBJ1-4; no reliable D call. The CDR3 spans 15 residues. CDR1 is MNHEY and CDR2 is SVGAGI in the germline V gene. V lost 2 bases, J lost 4 bases, and 11 bases lay in between. CDR3: CASSYRARNNEKLFF. The CDR3 DNA reads as TGTGCCAGCAGTTACAGGGCCCGAAATAATGAAAAACTGTTTTTT.

The rearrangement uses TRBV19 and TRBJ1-1, with D possibly TRBD1 on 6 matching bases. V lost 3 bases and J lost 6, with 11 bases in between. CDR3 length equals 13 residues. Germline assignment: CDR1 LNHDA and CDR2 SQIVND (reference sequence). This CDR3 is CASSMTGGSEAFF. CDR3 DNA sequence: TGTGCCAGTAGTATGACAGGAGGGTCTGAAGCTTTCTTT.

The chain carries TRBV29-1 and TRBJ1-1; D is uncertain. Deletions cut 4 bases from V and 6 bases from J, with 15 bases between. This CDR3 contains 13 residues. CDR1 SQVTM and CDR2 ANQGSEA come from the germline V gene. This CDR3 reads CSVGSRSPAEAFF. CDR3 nucleotide sequence: TGCAGCGTTGGGTCCAGGTCCCCCGCTGAAGCTTTCTTT.

In this sample, this clone turned up once. The rearrangement uses TRBV6-4 and TRBJ2-2, with TRBD2 matching 8 bases. V lost 5 bases, J lost 7 bases, and 15 bases stayed unmatched. Germline V gene sequence: CDR1 MRHNA, CDR2 SNTAGT. CDR3 length equals 17 residues. The DNA for the CDR3 is TGTGCCAGCAGTCCAACTTTAGCGGGACCCAGGGACGGGGAGCTGTTTTTT. Its protein is CASSPTLAGPRDGELFF.

J is TRBJ1-1 and V is TRBV7-9; D not certain. This CDR3 contains 15 residues. Germline values: CDR1 SEHNR, CDR2 FQNEAQ (reference sequence). V lost 5 bases and J lost 3, with 16 bases in between. The CDR3 DNA is TGTGCCAGCAGCCACCCCCTTGGGGTATACACTGAAGCTTTCTTT. Amino acid sequence: CASSHPLGVYTEAFF. Combining the CDR3 with reference TRBV7-9 and TRBJ1-1 gives the whole variable domain DTGVSQNPRHKITKRGQNVTFRCDPISEHNRLYWYRQTLGQGPEFLTYFQNEAQLEKSRLLSDRFSAERPKGSFSTLEIQRTEQGDSAMYLCASSHPLGVYTEAFFGQGTRLTVV.

The chain uses TRBV14 and TRBJ1-3; D gene uncertain. The germline gives CDR1 SGHDN, CDR2 FVKESK. CDR3 size: 13 residues. V was cut by 2 bases and J by 0 bases, with 2 bases left in between. CDR3 region: CASSQLSGNTIYF. CDR3 in DNA: TGTGCCAGCAGCCAACTCTCTGGAAACACCATATATTTT.

This clone was seen only once. Written as DNA, the CDR3 is TGTGCCAGCAGTTGGACGATAGCGGGAGGGGAAGATGAGCAGTTCTTC. Translation: CASSWTIAGGEDEQFF. V is TRBV27 and J is TRBJ2-1; 11 bases fit TRBD2. The V gene end was trimmed by 4 bases and the J gene end by 8 bases; junction bases not matched to a gene: 10. The CDR3 has 16 residues. Germline lookup yields CDR1 MNHEY and CDR2 SMNVEV (reference sequence).

Comment on this clone: Other DNA sequences within the sample encode an identical CDR3. The chain carries TRBV28 and TRBJ2-1; maybe TRBD2 (7 bases). CDR1 and CDR2 (germline): MDHEN, SYDVKM. The CDR3 has 14 amino acids. The V and J ends lost 4 bases and 8 bases respectively, with 15 bases between them. The CDR3 spells CASSSAGEGDEQFF. Written as DNA, the CDR3 is TGTGCCAGCAGTTCGGCAGGGGAGGGTGATGAGCAGTTCTTC.

The rearrangement links TRBV5-4 to TRBJ2-3; a possible D gene is TRBD1 (6 bases). V was trimmed by 0 bases and J by 0 bases, leaving 17 bases between them. The CDR3 totals 18 residues. The V gene's germline CDR1 is SGHNT and CDR2 YYREEE (reference sequence). The CDR3: CASSLVPEGGASTDTQYF. In DNA form, the CDR3 reads TGTGCCAGCAGCTTGGTTCCGGAAGGGGGAGCTAGCACAGATACGCAGTATTTT.

V and J are TRBV29-1 and TRBJ1-2; D unclear. This CDR3 comprises 11 residues. V was shortened by 3 bases and J by 8 bases, with 10 bases between the two germline ends. The germline CDR1 and CDR2 sequences are SQVTM and ANQGSEA. The CDR3: CSVDEGGGYTF. The CDR3 nucleotides are TGCAGCGTTGATGAGGGAGGGGGCTACACCTTC.

The gene calls are TRBV5-6 and TRBJ2-5; maybe TRBD2 (5 bases). CDR3 length: 13 amino acids. CDR1 and CDR2 (germline): SGHDT, YYEEEE. V was clipped by 6 bases and J by 11 bases, with 20 bases between them. The CDR3 DNA reads as TGTGCCAGCACCACGTGGGGATCTAGGGAGCAGTACTTC. Translation gives CASTTWGSREQYF. The whole variable domain, remainder taken from reference TRBV5-6 and TRBJ2-5, is DAGVTQSPTHLIKTRGQQVTLRCSPKSGHDTVSWYQQALGQGPQFIFQYYEEEERQRGNFPDRFSGHQFPNYSSELNVNALLLGDSALYLCASTTWGSREQYFGPGTRLLVL.

The chain carries TRBV14 and TRBJ1-1; tentative D call: TRBD1 (5 bases). Trimming left V 0 bases short and J 7 bases short, with 21 bases between. The germline V gene encodes CDR1 SGHDN and CDR2 FVKESK. The CDR3 loop spans 17 amino acids. The CDR3 bases are TGTGCCAGCAGCCAAGATGAGGCAGGGATGGGGAGAATTGAAGCTTTCTTT. It translates to CASSQDEAGMGRIEAFF.